The 16 T cell receptor beta chains given below trace back to one sample, sequenced in a study of T cell repertoires in cytomegalovirus infection. TCRdb re-analysed the reads in MiXCR, keeping a single row per CDR3 protein. The sample has approximately 1,000,000 distinct CDR3 sequences, roughly 30% seen once. These receptors have no known antigen. The sequences come from cultured CD8+ T cells from PBMCs, collected from culture after CMV antigen stimulation. The source of these receptors is a human donor in good health (CMV status not recorded). Some clones in this sample may be carry-over from other donors' samples.

This sequence joins TRBV6-6 and TRBJ2-7; 12 bases match TRBD2. Germline trimming cut 10 bases from V and 4 bases from J; bases unmatched to any gene: 5. This CDR3 spans 13 amino acids. CDR1 MNHNY and CDR2 SVGAGI come from the germline V gene (reference sequence). The CDR3 DNA is TGTGCCACCCTCACTAGCGGGGGGTACGAGCAGTACTTC. It specifies CATLTSGGYEQYF.

The chain has TRBV7-8 and TRBJ1-5, with 7 positions matching TRBD1. CDR1 is SGHVS and CDR2 is FQNEAQ in the germline V gene. J was trimmed by 0 bases and V by 1 base; bases with no gene match: 12. CDR3 size: 19 residues. The CDR3 loop reads CASSLVGWDSIRSNQPQHF. In nucleotides, the CDR3 is TGTGCCAGCAGCTTAGTGGGGTGGGACAGCATTCGTAGCAATCAGCCCCAGCATTTT. The variable domain in full, with the rest retrieved from reference TRBV7-8 and TRBJ1-5, is GAGVSQSPRYKVAKRGQDVALRCDPISGHVSLFWYQQALGQGPEFLTYFQNEAQLDKSGLPSDRFFAERPEGSVSTLKIQRTQQEDSAVYLCASSLVGWDSIRSNQPQHFGDGTRLSIL.

About this clonotype itself: The conserved closing phenylalanine or tryptophan is absent in this CDR3, likely reflecting a read error. J is TRBJ2-7 and V is TRBV6-2 or TRBV6-3; a weak D match, TRBD2 (6 bases). The CDR3 is 16 amino acids. Trimming stripped 4 bases from V and 0 bases from J, with 16 bases between. CDR1 and CDR2 (germline): MNHEY, SVGEGT. Here the CDR3 DNA reads TGTGCCAGCAGTTCGTGGGGCGGGGAGAGCTCCTACGAGCAGTACATC. It codes for CASSSWGGESSYEQYI.

The chain links TRBV5-6 to TRBJ2-7; 7 nucleotides match TRBD1. Looked up from germline, CDR1 is SGHDT and CDR2 is YYEEEE. CDR3 length equals 13 residues. In DNA, the CDR3 is TGTGCCAGCAGCCCCAAGACAGGGCACGAGCAGTATGTC. Amino acids: CASSPKTGHEQYV.

Many counts were recorded for this clonotype. The chain links TRBV12-3 or TRBV12-4 to TRBJ2-4; 8 bases are shared with TRBD1. The V gene end was trimmed by 5 bases and the J gene end by 5 bases; junction bases not matched to a gene: 2. The CDR3 consists of 13 residues. The CDR3 DNA reads as TGTGCCAGCAGTCTGACAGGGGAAAACATTCAGTACTTC. This encodes CASSLTGENIQYF.

This clonotype was seen a few times. The chain employs TRBV19 and TRBJ1-5, with D perhaps TRBD1 (5 bases). Germline CDR1 reads LNHDA; CDR2 reads SQIVND (reference sequence). The CDR3 contains 12 residues. V was pared by 5 bases and J by 7 bases, with 9 bases between. CDR3 bases: TGTGCCAGTAGTCCCTGGGGGCAGCCCCAGCATTTT. Encoded protein: CASSPWGQPQHF.

This clonotype was picked up many times. The chain carries TRBV11-3 and TRBJ2-1; 12 bases line up with TRBD2. Germline lookup yields CDR1 SGHNT and CDR2 YENEEA. V was clipped by 1 base and J by 4 bases; unmatched bases: 5. CDR3 length equals 17 residues. The CDR3 DNA sequence: TGTGCCAGCAGCTTAGGCCTAGCGGGGGGGCATTACAATGAGCAGTTCTTC. As protein: CASSLGLAGGHYNEQFF.

This clonotype occurred a few times. V and J are TRBV27 and TRBJ1-1; D is unclear. Germline V gives CDR1 MNHEY, CDR2 SMNVEV (reference sequence). The CDR3 consists of 16 residues. V was clipped by 3 bases and J by 5 bases, with 19 bases between them. This CDR3 is CASSFRGVLLDTEAFF. Written as DNA, the CDR3 is TGTGCCAGCAGTTTCCGGGGAGTCCTACTCGATACTGAAGCTTTCTTT.

The rearrangement uses TRBV9 and TRBJ2-4; D could derive from TRBD1 or TRBD2 (5 bases each). The V end lost 4 bases, the J end lost 2 bases, and 16 bases lay between the germline ends. Germline loops: CDR1 SGDLS, CDR2 YYNGEE. CDR3 length: 16 residues. The CDR3 is CASSSNRGATKNIQYF. Here the CDR3 DNA reads TGTGCCAGCAGCTCCAACCGGGGCGCAACCAAAAACATTCAGTACTTC.

This chain uses TRBV24-1 with TRBJ2-1; D possibly corresponds to TRBD1 (5 bases). Germline loops: CDR1 KGHDR, CDR2 SFDVKD. The CDR3 is made up of 13 amino acids. The V end lost 4 bases, the J end lost 7 bases, and 10 bases lay between the germline ends. The CDR3 sequence is CATSDYRQNEQFF. The CDR3 DNA is TGTGCCACCAGTGACTACCGACAGAATGAGCAGTTCTTC.

This chain links TRBV7-6 with TRBJ2-3, with 7 bases identical to TRBD1. Germline V gene data show CDR1 as SGHVS and CDR2 as FNYEAQ. CDR3 length: 15 residues. Trimming removed 4 bases from V and 5 bases from J; junction bases left unmatched: 9. CDR3 nucleotide sequence: TGTGCCAGCAGCTGGGACAGCCAAACATTAGATACGCAGTATTTT. It yields the protein CASSWDSQTLDTQYF.

This clonotype was found a few times. The chain is built from TRBV28 and TRBJ2-3; 9 bases are shared with TRBD1. Germline loops: CDR1 MDHEN, CDR2 SYDVKM. The junction had 6 bases not matched to a gene; V was cut back by 6 bases and J by 2 bases. CDR3 length equals 15 residues. In DNA, the CDR3 is TGTGCCAGCAGCTACGGACAGGGGATCACAGATACGCAGTATTTT. It codes for CASSYGQGITDTQYF.

This clonotype was seen repeatedly, ten times or more. This chain uses TRBV7-9 with TRBJ2-7, with a weak D call TRBD1 (6 bases). The V gene's germline CDR1 is SEHNR and CDR2 FQNEAQ (reference sequence). The ends were cut back, 5 bases at V and 1 base at J, with 9 bases in the middle. The CDR3 is 13 residues long. The CDR3 nucleotides read TGTGCCAGCAGCGATACAGGGTCCTACGAGCAGTACGTC. This translates into CASSDTGSYEQYV.

This sequence joins TRBV6-5 and TRBJ2-5; 13 nucleotides agree with TRBD2. The V gene's germline CDR1 is MNHEY and CDR2 SVGAGI. V trimming: 5 bases; J trimming: 4 bases; junction bases outside the gene matches: 25. This CDR3 comprises 22 residues. The CDR3 region is CASSPEQQVPGLAGSKRETQYF. Here the CDR3 DNA reads TGTGCCAGCAGTCCGGAACAGCAAGTACCGGGACTAGCGGGGTCAAAGAGAGAGACCCAGTACTTC.

This clonotype was recorded many times. The chain has TRBV18 and TRBJ1-2; D is undetermined. Germline V CDR1 and CDR2: KGHSH, LQKENI. Trimming left V 8 bases short and J 3 bases short, with 13 bases between. CDR3 size: 13 residues. The CDR3 DNA reads as TGTGCCAGCAGCCCGCGGGCGGACTATGGCTACACCTTC. Its translation: CASSPRADYGYTF.

This clonotype has a handful of counts. The rearrangement links TRBV5-8 to TRBJ2-1; perhaps TRBD1 as D (7 bases). Per germline, CDR1 SGHTS and CDR2 YDEGEE. There are 15 residues in the CDR3. V was cut by 3 bases and J by 0 bases, with 10 bases left in between. CDR3 sequence: CASSWRDSSYNEQFF. As DNA, the CDR3 is TGTGCCAGCAGCTGGCGGGACAGCTCCTACAATGAGCAGTTCTTC.